The following is a T cell receptor beta chain sequence with its context. Antigen specificity is unknown. A sample-barcoded 5' primer and a J-beta primer mix were used in a second PCR of roughly 7 to 11 cycles. The study obtained at least 2.5 million CDR3-containing paired-end reads from every sample. TCRdb reanalysed the 5' RACE reads using MiXCR and keeps one entry per CDR3 protein. The sample shows roughly 730,000 distinct CDR3 sequences, just over 55% of them seen only once. The CDR3 runs to 16 residues. Germline V CDR1 and CDR2: MGHDK, SYGVNS. The V gene lost 3 bases and the J gene lost 4 bases, with 18 bases spanning the gap. The sample belongs to a study of blood T cells in healthy people across ages. General study results and limits: Older individuals had lower TCR beta diversity per million T cells (the decline was roughly linear).

Samples each yielded at least 6 micrograms of total RNA. The chain is built from TRBV25-1 and TRBJ2-5, with a weak D call TRBD2 (5 bases). This sequence was found in a middle-aged man in good health. Sequencing was performed on blood. CDR3 in amino acids: CASSDLKTNSPETQYF. Written as DNA, the CDR3 is TGTGCCAGCAGTGATTTGAAGACTAATTCTCCAGAGACCCAGTACTTC.